This T cell receptor (beta chain) was retrieved from a study of cytomegalovirus exposure and HLA in healthy donors. Points from the study as a whole: Later analysis reportedly placed an Asian-associated ancestry cluster below the roughly 700-donor mean in N-insertions. Sequencing depth roughly uniform across donors was assumed in presence/absence analyses.

The CDR3 length is 14 residues. Deletions cut 6 bases from V and 4 bases from J, with 12 bases between. The germline V gene has CDR1 MNHEY and CDR2 SVGAGI. The PCR made use of 60 Vbeta and 13 Jbeta primers. Sequenced by immunoSEQ multiplex PCR; TCRdb stores in-frame clones only, minus some. This sample has about 300,000 clones, with roughly 88% found just once. A note on this clone: The antigen is undetermined.

The receptor was isolated from a man aged 35 to 55 in good health and CMV-seropositive. This chain uses TRBV6-5 with TRBJ1-4, with a weak D call TRBD1 (5 bases). Sequenced input: PBMCs. CDR3 DNA sequence: TGTGCCAGCAGACTGACGGGGGTTAATGAAAAACTGTTTTTT. Amino acids: CASRLTGVNEKLFF.